This TCR beta chain was documented in a study of blood T cell repertoires in COVID-19. The overall study: The study drew acute and convalescent COVID-19 samples from the United States, Italy and Spain.

As originally analysed: Estimates of nucleated cell counts were drawn from the amplification of reference gene primers. Assay: immunoSEQ multiplex PCR; the TCRdb copy retains only in-frame clones and omits some. The V and J calls and clone size come from that table; D and trimming were worked out from the DNA. The repertoire holds roughly 43,000 clones, with about 89% as singletons. The junction had 3 bases not matched to a gene; V was cut back by 3 bases and J by 4 bases. Germline CDR1 reads SGHDT; CDR2 reads YYEEEE. The CDR3 runs to 14 residues. Sequencing was performed on peripheral blood. The chain links TRBV5-6 to TRBJ1-3; 8 bases agree with TRBD1. The sequence derives from a man between 65 and 85 years old with active COVID-19. The CDR3 region has the DNA TGTGCCAGCAGCTCGACAGGGGCGGGAAACACCATATATTTT. Translated: CASSSTGAGNTIYF.